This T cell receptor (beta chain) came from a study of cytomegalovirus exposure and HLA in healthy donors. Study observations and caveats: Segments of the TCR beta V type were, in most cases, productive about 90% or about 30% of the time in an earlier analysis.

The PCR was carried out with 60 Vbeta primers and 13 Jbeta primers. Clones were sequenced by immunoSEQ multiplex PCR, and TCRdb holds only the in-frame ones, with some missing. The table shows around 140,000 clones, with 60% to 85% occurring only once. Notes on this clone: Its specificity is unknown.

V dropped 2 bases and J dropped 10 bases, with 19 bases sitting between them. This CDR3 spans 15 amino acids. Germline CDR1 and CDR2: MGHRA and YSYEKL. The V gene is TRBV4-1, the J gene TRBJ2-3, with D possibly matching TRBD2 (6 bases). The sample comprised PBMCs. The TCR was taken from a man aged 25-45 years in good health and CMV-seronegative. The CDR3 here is CASSQSTAGSRAQYF. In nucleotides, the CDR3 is TGCGCCAGCAGCCAATCTACCGCGGGGAGCCGGGCGCAGTATTTT.